Listed below are T cell receptor beta chains from one sample, sequenced in a study of T cells in Graves' hyperthyroidism and ophthalmopathy. One entry per CDR3 protein, called by TCRdb with MiXCR from the multiplex PCR reads. The sample contains hundreds of thousands of distinct CDR3 sequences, around 20% of which appear only once. Sequencing was performed on blood. The receptor set was obtained from a middle-aged man with Graves' ophthalmopathy. Each CDR3 is given with its conserved first and last residue. The order of the fields is clone size, V gene, J gene, D gene, CDR3 DNA, CDR3 protein. D genes are given only for firm matches. Clone size is shown for a subset of rows, as once, few, many or a class of expanded clone.

few	TRBV12-3/TRBV12-4	TRBJ1-3	TRBD1	TGTGCCAGCAGGCTCAGGGGGACTGGAAACACCATATATTTT	CASRLRGTGNTIYF
-	TRBV20-1	TRBJ1-2	TRBD1	TGCAGTGCTAGAGATTTTAGGGGGCCGAACTATGGCTACACCTTC	CSARDFRGPNYGYTF
many	TRBV27	TRBJ2-5	TRBD1	TGTGCCAGCGGATGGACAGGGGGTGAGGAGACCCAGTACTTC	CASGWTGGEETQYF
many	TRBV5-1	TRBJ2-1	TRBD2	TGCGCCAGCAGCTTGGGAGGTAGCGGGGCCTACAATGAGCAGTTCTTC	CASSLGGSGAYNEQFF
-	TRBV7-9	TRBJ2-5	TRBD2	TGTGCCAGCAGCACCCAACTAGCGGTCGACCAAGAGACCCAGTACTTC	CASSTQLAVDQETQYF
many	TRBV11-2	TRBJ2-3	-	TGTGCCAGCAGCCCAGGGGGGATCGGCACAGATACGCAGTATTTT	CASSPGGIGTDTQYF
few	TRBV5-1	TRBJ1-6	TRBD1	TGCGCCAGCAGCGTTTCTCCAGGGGGAGGGAATTCACCCCTCCACTTT	CASSVSPGGGNSPLHF
many	TRBV30	TRBJ2-7	-	TGTGCCTGGAGTGAACAGGGAGACGAGCAGTACTTC	CAWSEQGDEQYF
few	TRBV19	TRBJ1-5	-	TGTGCCAGTAGTATGGATAGCAATCAGCCCCAGCATTTT	CASSMDSNQPQHF
few	TRBV19	TRBJ1-1	-	TGTGCCAGTAGTATGGTCGGGGTAGGGACTGAAGCTTTCTTT	CASSMVGVGTEAFF
many	TRBV2	TRBJ1-1	-	TGTGCCAGCAGTTTAGCAGGAGAGACTGAAGCTTTCTTT	CASSLAGETEAFF
few	TRBV11-2	TRBJ2-3	-	TGTGCCAGCAGCTTAGAATCTGGTACGCAGTATTTT	CASSLESGTQYF
many	TRBV12-3/TRBV12-4	TRBJ2-3	-	TGTGCCAGCCGACTAGTCTTCGACACAGATACGCAGTATTTT	CASRLVFDTDTQYF
-	TRBV7-2	TRBJ1-5	-	TGTGCCAGCAGCCCTCAGGGAACTCAGCCCCAGCTTTTT	CASSPQGTQPQLF
few	TRBV12-3/TRBV12-4	TRBJ2-7	-	TGTGCCAGCAGTTTTTCCGGGACTCCTAAGGACGAGCAGTACTTC	CASSFSGTPKDEQYF
few	TRBV3-1	TRBJ2-1	TRBD2	TGTGCCAGCAGCCATTGGGGGAGAGGACTAGCGGGCGATGAGCAGTTCTTC	CASSHWGRGLAGDEQFF
-	TRBV7-9	TRBJ1-2	-	TGTGCCAGCAGCTTAGAGGCCTATGGCTACACCTTC	CASSLEAYGYTF
many	TRBV5-6	TRBJ2-1	-	TGTGCCAGCAGCTTGCTTGTCGAGCAGTTCTTC	CASSLLVEQFF
many	TRBV20-1	TRBJ2-1	TRBD2	TGCAGTGCCTCAACTAGCGGGAGAGGGGAGCAGTTCTTC	CSASTSGRGEQFF
-	TRBV24-1	TRBJ1-5	-	TGTGCCACCAGTGAGGGGTTCAATCAGCCCCAGCATTTT	CATSEGFNQPQHF
many	TRBV28	TRBJ1-4	-	TGTGCCAGCAGGGCAGGGGTTATGGCTAATGAAAAACTGTTTTTT	CASRAGVMANEKLFF
few	TRBV12-3/TRBV12-4	TRBJ2-2	-	TGTGCCAGCAGTTTCCAAACGAACACCGGGGAGCTGTTTTTT	CASSFQTNTGELFF
-	TRBV20-1	TRBJ2-1	TRBD2	TGCAGTGCCAGAACCTCTAGCGGTTCCTACAATGAGCAGTTCTTC	CSARTSSGSYNEQFF
few	TRBV10-3	TRBJ2-3	-	TGTGCCATCAGGCAGGACAGCGGTACCACAGATACGCAGTATTTT	CAIRQDSGTTDTQYF
few	TRBV10-3	TRBJ1-6	-	TGTGCCATCAGGGACAGTGATAATTCACCCCTCCACTTT	CAIRDSDNSPLHF
-	TRBV20-1	TRBJ1-1	-	TGCAGTGCTAGAGGAATGGGGGGCACTGAAGCTTTCTTT	CSARGMGGTEAFF
few	TRBV11-2	TRBJ1-2	-	TGTGCCAGCAGCGCAACCCCCTCCGGGAAAGACCCGTATGGCTACACCTTC	CASSATPSGKDPYGYTF
-	TRBV20-1	TRBJ2-7	-	TGCAGTGCTAACTACTACGAGCAGTACTTC	CSANYYEQYF
-	TRBV3-1	TRBJ2-7	TRBD2	TGTGCCAGCAGCAAACAGTTTAGCGGGAGCCCCTACGAGCAGTACTTC	CASSKQFSGSPYEQYF
many	TRBV28	TRBJ2-7	-	TGTGCCAGCAGTTCCGGCTCAGGGGATAACGAGCAGTACTTC	CASSSGSGDNEQYF
many	TRBV10-3	TRBJ2-7	TRBD2	TGTGCCATCAGTGAGAGCGGGATGAGCTCCTACGAGCAGTACTTC	CAISESGMSSYEQYF
few	TRBV2	TRBJ2-5	TRBD2	TGTGCCAGCAGTTTCGGACTAGCGGGAGGCGATCAAGAGACCCAGTACTTC	CASSFGLAGGDQETQYF
few	TRBV5-1	TRBJ2-5	-	TGCGCCAGCAGCTTGGCCGGGCAGCAAGAGACCCAGTACTTC	CASSLAGQQETQYF
-	TRBV10-3	TRBJ2-7	TRBD2	TGTGCCATCAGTGGCCTAGCGGGCCCCAGGGCCTACGAGCAGTACTTC	CAISGLAGPRAYEQYF
few	TRBV19	TRBJ1-1	-	TGTGCCAGTAGTATAAGGGTTATGGCAGGGAACACTGAAGCTTTCTTT	CASSIRVMAGNTEAFF
many	TRBV20-1	TRBJ1-1	-	TGCAGTGGTTCGGGGGTAGTCAACACTGAAGCTTTCTTT	CSGSGVVNTEAFF
-	TRBV2	TRBJ1-1	TRBD1	TGTGCGATAAGACAGGGGGAAGTTACTGAAGCTTTCTTT	CAIRQGEVTEAFF
-	TRBV28	TRBJ1-5	-	TGTGCCAGCAGTTTGTCAGGGGCCTCCGGTCAGCCCCAGCATTTT	CASSLSGASGQPQHF
-	TRBV6-2/TRBV6-3	TRBJ2-1	TRBD2	TGTGCCAGCAGTAAAACTCGGAGCGGGAGTGCGGGCAATGAGCAGTTCTTC	CASSKTRSGSAGNEQFF
few	TRBV28	TRBJ2-4	TRBD2	TGTGCCAGCAGCCCCGCGGGGGAGGGGACCAAAAACATTCAGTACTTC	CASSPAGEGTKNIQYF
-	TRBV19	TRBJ2-6	-	TGTGCCAGTAGTATGGGCAGGGCTGGGGCCAACGTCCTGACTTTC	CASSMGRAGANVLTF
many	TRBV11-2	TRBJ1-1	-	TGTGCCAGCAGCTTAGCGGTGTACACTGAAGCTTTCTTT	CASSLAVYTEAFF
many	TRBV20-1	TRBJ1-5	TRBD1	TGCAGTGCATGTCGAGGGACAGGGAGGAATAGCAATCAGCCCCAGCATTTT	CSACRGTGRNSNQPQHF
many	TRBV6-2/TRBV6-3	TRBJ2-5	-	TGTGCCAGCACCTCCTGGAGGGGGCAGGGGAAAGAGACCCAGTACTTC	CASTSWRGQGKETQYF
many	TRBV7-9	TRBJ1-1	-	TGTGCCAGCAGGACAGAGAGTTCTGAAGCTTTCTTT	CASRTESSEAFF
many	TRBV27	TRBJ2-7	TRBD1	TGTGCCAGCAGGGGGACAGGGCAAGGGTACGAGCAGTACTTC	CASRGTGQGYEQYF
few	TRBV20-1	TRBJ1-2	-	TGCAGTGCTAGAGGTCCGGGTACTAACTATGGCTACACCTTC	CSARGPGTNYGYTF
few	TRBV2	TRBJ1-4	-	TGTGCCAGCACCCCGGGACTGCCTAATGAAAAACTGTTTTTT	CASTPGLPNEKLFF
-	TRBV4-1	TRBJ2-3	TRBD2	TGCGCCAGCAGCCAAGCTCCGGGACTAGTGAGCACAGATACGCAGTATTTT	CASSQAPGLVSTDTQYF
many	TRBV28	TRBJ2-5	TRBD1	TGTGCCAGCAGGACCCGGGACAGGGGTTTGGAGACCCAGTACTTC	CASRTRDRGLETQYF
many	TRBV2	TRBJ1-1	-	TGTGCCAGCAAGGCCAGCCTGAACACTGAAGCTTTCTTT	CASKASLNTEAFF
once	TRBV5-1	TRBJ1-5	TRBD1	TGCGCCAGCAGCCCCGGGACAGGTAATGAGCCCCAGCATTTT	CASSPGTGNEPQHF
-	TRBV10-3	TRBJ1-5	-	TGTGCCATCGGTGCGGCCCGTACTGAGCCCCAGCATTTT	CAIGAARTEPQHF